These 21 T cell receptor beta chains share one sample of origin, sequenced in a study of blood T cells in healthy people across ages. A sample-barcoded 5' primer and a J-beta primer mix were used in a second PCR of roughly 7 to 12 cycles. TCRdb ran MiXCR on the 5' RACE reads and lists one entry per CDR3 protein. The repertoire holds about 680,000 distinct CDR3 sequences, with around half as singletons. What was sequenced was blood. All receptors come from a woman aged 60-75 years in good health.

The V call is TRBV6-2 or TRBV6-3, the J call TRBJ2-7, with D possibly being TRBD2 (6 bases). With 6 bases removed from V and 3 bases from J, the gap between germline ends came to 15 bases. This CDR3 has 14 residues. Germline CDR1 reads MNHEY; CDR2 reads SVGEGT. In DNA, the CDR3 is TGTGCCAGCAGCACCCTAGCGAGAGTCTACGAGCAGTACTTC. Its protein is CASSTLARVYEQYF.

Note on this clonotype: Compared with germline, one end of the junction differs, possibly owing to a read error. This chain links TRBV20-1 with TRBJ2-5, with 7 positions matching TRBD2. Per germline, CDR1 DFQATT and CDR2 SNEGSKA (reference sequence). This CDR3 comprises 13 residues. CDR3 in DNA: TGCGGTGCTCCCTGGGAGGGCCAAGAGACCCAGTACTTC. This gives the protein CGAPWEGQETQYF.

This clonotype appeared once. This rearrangement joins TRBV20-1 to TRBJ2-3, with D possibly called TRBD1 or TRBD2 (5 bases each). The CDR3 totals 14 residues. The germline V and J ends were trimmed by 4 bases and 0 bases, with 11 bases remaining between them. Germline values: CDR1 DFQATT, CDR2 SNEGSKA (reference sequence). The CDR3 is CSAIRDPSTDTQYF. CDR3 nucleotides: TGCAGTGCTATCCGGGACCCCAGCACAGATACGCAGTATTTT.

The chain is built from TRBV28 and TRBJ2-5; D gene ambiguous. V lost 6 bases and J lost 4, with 12 bases in between. Germline-derived CDR1 and CDR2 are MDHEN and SYDVKM. This CDR3 has 13 amino acids. The CDR3 DNA reads TGTGCCAGCAGGGCTTTGGCCCCAGAGACCCAGTACTTC. Its protein is CASRALAPETQYF.

Points on this clonotype: Possible read error: a much larger clone is one base away. The chain joins TRBV20-1 to TRBJ2-5; TRBD2 matches at 8 bases. The ends lost 4 bases at V and 5 bases at J; junction bases unmatched: 6. Germline values: CDR1 DFQATT, CDR2 SNEGSKA (reference sequence). This CDR3 comprises 13 residues. The CDR3 bases are TGCAGTGCTATTGGACTAGCTGAGGAGACCCAGTACTTC. This gives the protein CSAIGLAEETQYF.

The chain employs TRBV20-1 and TRBJ2-5; a weak D match, TRBD1 (6 bases). The CDR3 has 12 amino acids. Between the trimmed V and J ends, which lost 6 bases and 0 bases, there was a span of 8 bases. Germline-derived CDR1 and CDR2 are DFQATT and SNEGSKA (reference sequence). The CDR3 spells CSANRDQETQYF. The DNA for the CDR3 is TGCAGTGCGAACAGGGACCAAGAGACCCAGTACTTC.

V gene TRBV15 combines with J gene TRBJ2-3, with a weak D call TRBD1 (7 bases). Germline CDR1 LNHNV, CDR2 YYDKDF (reference sequence). The CDR3 has 16 amino acids. Trimming took off 1 base at V and 3 bases at J, with 14 bases between the two ends. The CDR3 DNA reads as TGTGCCACCAGCAGAGGCGCAGGGGGAGGAACAGATACGCAGTATTTT. It yields the protein CATSRGAGGGTDTQYF.

The rearrangement joins TRBV4-2 to TRBJ1-2; possibly TRBD1 for D (5 bases). The CDR3 length is 15 residues. The ends were cut back, 0 bases at V and 7 bases at J, with 15 bases in the middle. Per germline, CDR1 LGHNA and CDR2 YNFKEQ. Written as DNA, the CDR3 is TGTGCCAGCAGCCAAGACCGGGGGGGTGGTGCTGGCTACACCTTC. It codes for CASSQDRGGGAGYTF.

This clonotype was observed a handful of times. V and J are TRBV10-3 and TRBJ2-1, with a tentative D call TRBD1 (6 bases). Trimming shortened V by 2 bases and J by 6 bases, and 8 bases separated the two germline ends. The V gene's germline CDR1 is ENHRY and CDR2 SYGVKD. The CDR3 covers 13 residues. The CDR3: CAISEQGSNEQFF. CDR3 DNA sequence: TGTGCCATCAGTGAGCAGGGGAGCAATGAGCAGTTCTTC.

The chain employs TRBV5-1 and TRBJ2-7; D is possibly TRBD1 (8 bases). Germline V lookup: CDR1 SGHRS, CDR2 YFSETQ. CDR3 size: 14 residues. The V end was cut by 3 bases, the J end by 6 bases, with 16 bases between. The CDR3 nucleotides are TGCGCCAGCAGCTCGACAGGGGAGGGCCGCGAGCAGTACTTC. Translating it yields CASSSTGEGREQYF.

This sequence joins TRBV11-2 and TRBJ2-2; D is unclear. CDR1 and CDR2 (germline): SGHAT, FQNNGV. The V end was cut by 5 bases, the J end by 1 base, with 14 bases between. This CDR3 spans 16 amino acids. The CDR3 DNA is TGTGCCAGCAGCAAGTCACTTGAGCTGAACACCGGGGAGCTGTTTTTT. This encodes CASSKSLELNTGELFF. The whole variable domain, filled in from reference TRBV11-2 and TRBJ2-2, reads EAGVAQSPRYKIIEKRQSVAFWCNPISGHATLYWYQQILGQGPKLLIQFQNNGVVDDSQLPKDRFSAERLKGVDSTLKIQPAKLEDSAVYLCASSKSLELNTGELFFGEGSRLTVL.

V usage is TRBV27 and J usage is TRBJ1-2; D perhaps matches TRBD1 (6 bases). Germline V CDR1 and CDR2: MNHEY, SMNVEV (reference sequence). This CDR3 region has 13 residues. V gave up 5 bases and J gave up 3 bases, with 10 bases separating them. CDR3 coding DNA: TGTGCCAGCAGTAACAGGGAGGACTATGGCTACACCTTC. Translating gives CASSNREDYGYTF.

This clonotype was seen a handful of times. The chain couples TRBV6-2 or TRBV6-3 to TRBJ2-7; no definite D call. The CDR3 contains 12 residues. Germline V gene sequence: CDR1 MNHEY, CDR2 SVGEGT. Trimming pared 5 bases from V and 5 bases from J, leaving 10 bases between. CDR3 sequence: CASSDPRDEQYF. In DNA, the CDR3 is TGTGCCAGCAGTGACCCCCGAGACGAGCAGTACTTC.

This clonotype turned up a few times. This sequence joins TRBV7-8 and TRBJ2-4; 11 positions match TRBD2. With V trimmed by 2 bases and J by 8 bases, 5 bases remained unmatched. The CDR3 covers 15 residues. Germline CDR1 SGHVS, CDR2 FQNEAQ. The CDR3 nucleotides are TGTGCCAGCAGCTTACGCGTTAGCGGGAGGGACATTCAGTACTTC. Amino acids: CASSLRVSGRDIQYF.

The V call is TRBV20-1, the J call TRBJ1-2, with no clear D. Trimming cost V 1 base and J 2 bases, with 11 bases left between them. CDR3 size: 14 residues. Germline values: CDR1 DFQATT, CDR2 SNEGSKA (reference sequence). CDR3 nucleotide sequence: TGCAGTGCTAGAGTTCTAATGGTCAACTATGGCTACACCTTC. This sequence encodes CSARVLMVNYGYTF.

This clonotype has more than one count but fewer than ten. V and J are TRBV27 and TRBJ2-1; no clear D gene. In germline, CDR1 is MNHEY, CDR2 SMNVEV (reference sequence). V lost 3 bases to trimming and J lost 7 bases, with 19 bases between them. CDR3 length: 16 amino acids. The CDR3 reads CASSFWSVGRQNEQFF. CDR3 nucleotides: TGTGCCAGCAGTTTTTGGAGTGTAGGCCGACAAAATGAGCAGTTCTTC.

The rearrangement links TRBV27 to TRBJ2-7, with 7 bases that match TRBD1. The J call may be incorrect, as the DNA end agrees better with TRBJ2-5. The CDR3 covers 14 residues. In germline, CDR1 is MNHEY, CDR2 SMNVEV (reference sequence). The CDR3 region is CASSPTGIEETQYF. Here the CDR3 DNA reads TGTGCCAGCAGCCCGACAGGGATAGAAGAGACCCAGTACTTC.

The chain recombines TRBV9 with TRBJ2-7; D remains unclear. CDR1 is SGDLS, CDR2 YYNGEE, per germline. V lost 9 bases, J lost 1 base, and 14 bases lay in between. The CDR3 runs 13 residues. This chain's CDR3 is CAIRRGDSYEQYF. The CDR3 DNA sequence: TGTGCCATCAGACGAGGAGATTCCTACGAGCAGTACTTC.

This clonotype occurred a few times. The chain is built from TRBV10-3 and TRBJ1-2; D unclear. The CDR3 extends over 14 amino acids. Trimming removed 10 bases from V and 3 bases from J, with 18 bases in between. The germline gives CDR1 ENHRY, CDR2 SYGVKD. For the CDR3, the DNA is TGTGCCACCTCCCGGCTACCAACAGACTATGGCTACACCTTC. Amino acids: CATSRLPTDYGYTF.

The chain has TRBV18 and TRBJ1-5; D unresolved. Germline V CDR1 and CDR2: KGHSH, LQKENI. Deletions cut 2 bases from V and 6 bases from J, with 8 bases between. This CDR3 has 13 amino acids. Here the CDR3 DNA reads TGTGCCAGCTCACCAGCGGAGAGTCAGCCCCAGCATTTT. Its protein is CASSPAESQPQHF.

Remarks on this clonotype: Just one base apart from a much larger clone, this may be a read error. V is TRBV2 and J is TRBJ2-4; a possible D gene is TRBD2 (6 bases). Looked up from germline, CDR1 is SNHLY and CDR2 is FYNNEI. CDR3 length equals 18 residues. Trimming removed 3 bases from V and 13 bases from J, with 31 bases in between. CDR3 bases: TGTGCCAGCAGTGACCCCGCAGATCGGGAGTCCCAGCGCAATGAGCAGTACTTC. It yields the protein CASSDPADRESQRNEQYF.